This record covers a single TCR beta chain. Its target is not known. V lost 11 bases and J lost 3, with 14 bases in between. The CDR3 has 13 amino acids. Germline CDR1 MDHEN, CDR2 SYDVKM. This entry comes from a study of CD4 T cells in relation to SARS-CoV-2 and coronaviruses. The study's findings and limits: No crossreactivity against non-spike viral proteins was tested here.

The unexposed donors gave CD4+ T cells in about 2011-2018, prior to COVID-19. Clones were sequenced by immunoSEQ multiplex PCR, and TCRdb holds only the in-frame ones, with some missing. The top ten clones hold 1.6% of a sample with about 65,000 clones, over 70% of them seen once. J is TRBJ1-5 and V is TRBV28, with D possibly being TRBD1 (6 bases). The sample was memory CD4+ T cells from PBMCs. The clonotype originates from a human donor in good health. CDR3: CAAGRGVNQPQHF. CDR3 in DNA: TGTGCCGCGGGGAGGGGGGTCAATCAGCCCCAGCATTTT.